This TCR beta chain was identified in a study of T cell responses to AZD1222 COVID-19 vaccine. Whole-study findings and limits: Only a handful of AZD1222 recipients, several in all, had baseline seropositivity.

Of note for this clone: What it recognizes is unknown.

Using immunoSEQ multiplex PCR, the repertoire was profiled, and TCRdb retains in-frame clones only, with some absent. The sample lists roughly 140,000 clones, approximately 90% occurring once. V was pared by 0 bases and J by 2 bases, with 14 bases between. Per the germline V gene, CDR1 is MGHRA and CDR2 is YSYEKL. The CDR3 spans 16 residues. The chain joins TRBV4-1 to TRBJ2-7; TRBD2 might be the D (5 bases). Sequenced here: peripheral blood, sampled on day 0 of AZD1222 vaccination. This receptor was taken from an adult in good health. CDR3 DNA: TGCGCCAGCAGCCAAGATGCGAGCGGCGGCACCTACGAGCAGTACTTC. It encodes CASSQDASGGTYEQYF.